The table lists the clone carrying this TCR beta chain with a count of one. Some clones are missing from TCRdb's copy, which holds only in-frame ones; the method was immunoSEQ multiplex PCR. This table holds some 65,000 clones, 88% found once. This entry comes from a study of siplizumab effects on memory and regulatory T cells. This CDR3 comprises 13 residues. Germline V gene sequence: CDR1 SGHNT, CDR2 YYREEE (reference sequence). Trimming removed 1 base from V and 10 bases from J; junction bases left unmatched: 4. Sequencing was done on a sample of Tregs sorted from blood. The clonotype comes from a human donor in good health. The rearrangement joins TRBV5-4 to TRBJ2-1; 8 bases map to TRBD2. The DNA of the CDR3 is TGTGCCAGCAGCTTGCGGGAGGGACGGGAGCAGTTCTTC. Its protein is CASSLREGREQFF.